This TCR beta chain was identified in a study of beta chain features in type 1 diabetes. Study background: Patients were similar to healthy donors in age and gender (as well as in cell yields).

Notes on the study in general: Across patients, naive, central memory and Treg TCRB repertoires exhibited apparently greater similarity than was observed across healthy donors.

Germline V gene data show CDR1 as SQVTM and CDR2 as ANQGSEA. Deletions cut 8 bases from V and 1 base from J, with 20 bases between. CDR3 length: 15 amino acids. Sorting gave populations that all exceeded 98% purity. The sequenced template was cDNA made from the entire isolated RNA. Average read counts of stem cell-like memory T cell samples were around 950,000. Method: immunoSEQ multiplex PCR; TCRdb's copy keeps in-frame clones and lacks some. The sample records 70,000 to 95,000 clones, roughly 34% being singletons. A few counts support this clone. Its antigen is not known. The sequencing input was stem cell memory CD4+ T cells from blood. The rearrangement links TRBV29-1 to TRBJ1-1, with D possibly TRBD1 on 5 matching bases. The receptor was derived from a woman under 30 in good health. CDR3 loop: CSSKGTPKSNTEAFF. The CDR3 bases are TGCAGCTCCAAGGGGACTCCCAAATCGAACACTGAAGCTTTCTTT.